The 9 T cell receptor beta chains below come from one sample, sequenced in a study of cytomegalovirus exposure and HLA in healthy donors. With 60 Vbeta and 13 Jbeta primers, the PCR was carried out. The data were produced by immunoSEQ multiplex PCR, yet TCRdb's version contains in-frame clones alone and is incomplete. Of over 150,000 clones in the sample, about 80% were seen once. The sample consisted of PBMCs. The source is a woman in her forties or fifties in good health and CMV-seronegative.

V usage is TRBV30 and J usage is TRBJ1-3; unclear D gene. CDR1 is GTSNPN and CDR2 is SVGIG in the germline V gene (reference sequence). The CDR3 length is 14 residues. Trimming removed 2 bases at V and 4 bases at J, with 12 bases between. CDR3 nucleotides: TGTGCCTGGAGTCTTACCTACAGCGGAAACACCATATATTTT. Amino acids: CAWSLTYSGNTIYF.

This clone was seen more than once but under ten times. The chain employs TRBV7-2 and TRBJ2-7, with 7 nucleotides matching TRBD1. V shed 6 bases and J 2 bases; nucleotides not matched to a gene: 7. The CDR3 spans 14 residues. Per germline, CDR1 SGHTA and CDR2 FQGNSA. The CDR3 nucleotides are TGTGCCAGCAGTCCGGGACAGAGGGCCTACGAGCAGTACTTC. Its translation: CASSPGQRAYEQYF.

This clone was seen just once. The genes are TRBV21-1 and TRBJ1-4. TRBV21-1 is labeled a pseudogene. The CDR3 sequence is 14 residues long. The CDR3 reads CASRPGAGGRQLFF. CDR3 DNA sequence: TGTGCCAGCAGACCCGGCGCGGGGGGTAGACAACTGTTTTTT.

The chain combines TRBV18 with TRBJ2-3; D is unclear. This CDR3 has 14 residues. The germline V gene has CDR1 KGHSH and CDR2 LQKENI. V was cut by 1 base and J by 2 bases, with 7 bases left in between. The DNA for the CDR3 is TGTGCCAGCTCACCACTAACAGACACAGATACGCAGTATTTT. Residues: CASSPLTDTDTQYF.

DNA of the CDR3: TGTGTCGTTAATAGCGCCGGGACAACAAAAATCAATGAGCAGTTCTTC. Protein sequence: CVVNSAGTTKINEQFF. The chain couples TRBV28 to TRBJ2-1; maybe TRBD1 (6 bases). The CDR3 loop spans 16 amino acids. Germline values: CDR1 MDHEN, CDR2 SYDVKM.

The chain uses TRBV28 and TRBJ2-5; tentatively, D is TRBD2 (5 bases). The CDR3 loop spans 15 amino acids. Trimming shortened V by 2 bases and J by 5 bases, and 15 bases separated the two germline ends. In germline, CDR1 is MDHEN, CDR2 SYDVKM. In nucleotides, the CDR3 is TGTGCCAGCAGTTTACGTGTACTAGTAAGGGAGACCCAGTACTTC. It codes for CASSLRVLVRETQYF.

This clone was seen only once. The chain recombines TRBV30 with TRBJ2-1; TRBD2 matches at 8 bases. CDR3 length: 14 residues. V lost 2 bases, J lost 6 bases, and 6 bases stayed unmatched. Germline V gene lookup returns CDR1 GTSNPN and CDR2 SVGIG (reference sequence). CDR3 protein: CAWSFAGGTNEQFF. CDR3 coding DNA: TGTGCCTGGAGTTTTGCGGGAGGTACCAATGAGCAGTTCTTC.

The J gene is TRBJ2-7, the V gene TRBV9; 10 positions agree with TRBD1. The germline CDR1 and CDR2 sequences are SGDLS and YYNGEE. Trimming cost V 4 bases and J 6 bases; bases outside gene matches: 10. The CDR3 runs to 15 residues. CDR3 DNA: TGTGCCAGCAGCTCTCTCGACAGGGGGCAGGGCGAGCAGTACTTC. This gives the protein CASSSLDRGQGEQYF.

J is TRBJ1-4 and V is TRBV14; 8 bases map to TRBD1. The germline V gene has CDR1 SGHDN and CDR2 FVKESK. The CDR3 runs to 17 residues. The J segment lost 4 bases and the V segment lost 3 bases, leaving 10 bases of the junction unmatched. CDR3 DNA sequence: TGTGCCAGCAGCCAGGGATTCTGGGACAGGTTTAATGAAAAACTGTTTTTT. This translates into CASSQGFWDRFNEKLFF.